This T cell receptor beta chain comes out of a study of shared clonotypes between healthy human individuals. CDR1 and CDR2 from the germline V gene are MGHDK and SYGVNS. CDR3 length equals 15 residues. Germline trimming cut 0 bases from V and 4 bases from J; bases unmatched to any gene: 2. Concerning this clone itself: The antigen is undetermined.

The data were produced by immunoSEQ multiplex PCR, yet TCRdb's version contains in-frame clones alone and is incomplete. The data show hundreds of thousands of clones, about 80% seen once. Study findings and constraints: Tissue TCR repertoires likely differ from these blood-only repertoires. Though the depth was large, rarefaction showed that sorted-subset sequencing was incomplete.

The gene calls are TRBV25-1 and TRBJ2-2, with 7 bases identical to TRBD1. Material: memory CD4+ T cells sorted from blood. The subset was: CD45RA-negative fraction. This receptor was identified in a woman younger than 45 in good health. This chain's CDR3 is CASSEYGTATGELFF. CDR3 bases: TGTGCCAGCAGTGAATACGGGACAGCCACCGGGGAGCTGTTTTTT.